A selection of T cell receptor beta chains follows, all from one sample in a study of blood T cell repertoires in COVID-19. Assay: immunoSEQ multiplex PCR; the TCRdb copy retains only in-frame clones and omits some. The table records roughly 150,000 clones, around 83% of them present only once. The material sequenced was peripheral blood. The receptors stem from a woman aged 50 to 60 with acute or convalescent COVID-19. Both conserved end residues are part of each CDR3. A D gene is named only where the DNA matches it firmly. The size entry is marked missing in some rows and otherwise reads once, few, many or a size class.

D: -
J: TRBJ1-2
size: -
V: TRBV4-3
DNA: TGCGCCAGCAGCCTAGCTCGGCAGGGAGGCGGCTACACCTTC
CDR3: CASSLARQGGGYTF

D: TRBD1
J: TRBJ2-7
size: -
V: TRBV6-5
DNA: TGTGCCACCATACGTAAGACAGGGACCAGGGAGCAGTACTTC
CDR3: CATIRKTGTREQYF

D: -
J: TRBJ2-1
size: once
V: TRBV6-2/TRBV6-3
DNA: TGTGCCAGCAGTTACGGCAGGCCCTCTTACAATGAGCAGTTCTTC
CDR3: CASSYGRPSYNEQFF

D: -
J: TRBJ2-2
size: -
V: TRBV11-3
DNA: TGTGCCAGCAGCTCCGGCGGGGACACCGGGGAGCTGTTTTTT
CDR3: CASSSGGDTGELFF

D: -
J: TRBJ1-1
size: -
V: TRBV5-1
DNA: TGCGCCAGCAGCTTTAGTCCAGGGGCTGGCACTGAAGCTTTCTTT
CDR3: CASSFSPGAGTEAFF

D: TRBD1
J: TRBJ1-5
size: -
V: TRBV6-1
DNA: TGTGCCAGCAGTGAATGGACAGGTTTTGGCAATCAGCCCCAGCATTTT
CDR3: CASSEWTGFGNQPQHF

D: -
J: TRBJ2-4
size: -
V: TRBV20-1
DNA: TGCAGTGTTTGGGCGGGCATTCAGTACTTC
CDR3: CSVWAGIQYF

D: -
J: TRBJ2-2
size: -
V: TRBV28
DNA: TGTGCCAGCAGCGCTGTGGAGCTCCTGCCCGGGGAGCTGTTTTTT
CDR3: CASSAVELLPGELFF

D: -
J: TRBJ2-7
size: -
V: TRBV7-8
DNA: TGTGCCAGCAGCCGTTCTTGGGGACGAGGCGAGGGACGGCGGGATTACGAGCAGTACTTC
CDR3: CASSRSWGRGEGRRDYEQYF

D: -
J: TRBJ2-5
size: -
V: TRBV19
DNA: TGTGCCAGTAGTATAACAGGGCAGGGGCCATCCTACTTC
CDR3: CASSITGQGPSYF

D: -
J: TRBJ2-5
size: once
V: TRBV29-1
DNA: TGCAGCGTTGCAGTGCAGGGACAAGAGACCCAGTACTTC
CDR3: CSVAVQGQETQYF

D: TRBD1
J: TRBJ1-2
size: -
V: TRBV28
DNA: TGTGCCAGCAGAGACTCCGGGACAGTCTATGGCTACACCTTC
CDR3: CASRDSGTVYGYTF

D: -
J: TRBJ2-1
size: -
V: TRBV19
DNA: TGTGCCAGCTCGAACACTCAGGGTGGGCAGTTCTTC
CDR3: CASSNTQGGQFF

D: -
J: TRBJ1-2
size: once
V: TRBV7-8
DNA: TGTGCCAGCAGCTTAGGGGTCGGGTCCTATGGCTACACCTTC
CDR3: CASSLGVGSYGYTF

D: TRBD2
J: TRBJ2-1
size: once
V: TRBV7-2
DNA: TGTGCCAGCAGCCCTCGACTAGCCTACGGGGATGAGCAGTTCTTC
CDR3: CASSPRLAYGDEQFF

D: -
J: TRBJ1-4
size: -
V: TRBV28
DNA: TGTGCCAGCAGTTTAAGCCAAAAACTGTTTTTT
CDR3: CASSLSQKLFF

D: -
J: TRBJ1-2
size: -
V: TRBV7-2
DNA: TGTGCCAGCAGCTTAAACAGCTATGGCTACACCTTC
CDR3: CASSLNSYGYTF

D: -
J: TRBJ1-3
size: once
V: TRBV19
DNA: TGTGCCAGTAGTATAGAAGGAGGGCGAACCAAATTCTCTGGAAACACCATATATTTT
CDR3: CASSIEGGRTKFSGNTIYF

D: -
J: TRBJ2-2
size: -
V: TRBV5-1
DNA: TGCGCCAGCCGTGTCACCGGGGAGCTGTTTTTT
CDR3: CASRVTGELFF

D: -
J: TRBJ1-5
size: -
V: TRBV10-3
DNA: TGTGCCATCAGTGCATATGAGGGCCAGCCCCAGCATTTT
CDR3: CAISAYEGQPQHF

D: TRBD2
J: TRBJ2-5
size: -
V: TRBV10-1
DNA: TGCGCCAGCAGTGAGTCGACTAGCGGGAGACAGTACTTC
CDR3: CASSESTSGRQYF

D: TRBD1
J: TRBJ2-7
size: -
V: TRBV5-6
DNA: TGTGCCAGCAGCCTGGCGTGGGACAGGGGGCAATACGAGCAGTACTTC
CDR3: CASSLAWDRGQYEQYF

D: -
J: TRBJ2-3
size: -
V: TRBV4-3
DNA: TGCGCCAGCAGCCAAGTGTGGGGGCCCACCCCGGATACGCAGTATTTT
CDR3: CASSQVWGPTPDTQYF

D: -
J: TRBJ1-4
size: -
V: TRBV11-2
DNA: TGTGCCAGCAGCGGTGGGGGGGAAAAACTGTTTTTT
CDR3: CASSGGGEKLFF

D: TRBD1
J: TRBJ1-2
size: -
V: TRBV10-3
DNA: TGTGCCATCAGTGAGAAGAGACAGGGGGCGTTGATCTATGGCTACACCTTC
CDR3: CAISEKRQGALIYGYTF

D: -
J: TRBJ2-1
size: once
V: TRBV9
DNA: TGTGCCAGCAGCGTAATCCCGACAGGAGACAATGAGCAGTTCTTC
CDR3: CASSVIPTGDNEQFF